Each of the 20 T cell receptor beta chains below was sequenced from the same sample in a study of T-cell memory formation after mild COVID-19. A single record per CDR3 protein comes from TCRdb applying MiXCR to the 5' RACE reads. The sample includes about 13,000 distinct CDR3 sequences, 15% to 20% of them seen just once. Input material: PBMCs or a T cell subset sorted from them (not recorded which). Every receptor here comes from a man between 18 and 35 years old who had mild COVID-19 (a few samples of this study predate the infection). Cell type and time point are not known.

There are a few counts of this clonotype. This chain uses TRBV6-2 or TRBV6-3 with TRBJ2-4; 7 bases fit TRBD1. The CDR3 is made up of 17 amino acids. V trimming: 6 bases; J trimming: 1 base; junction bases outside the gene matches: 12. Looked up from germline, CDR1 is MNHEY and CDR2 is SVGEGT. The CDR3 loop is CASSTFGQAVAKNIQYF. DNA for the CDR3: TGTGCCAGCAGCACCTTCGGACAGGCGGTGGCCAAAAACATTCAGTACTTC.

This clonotype was recorded at least ten times. The chain recombines TRBV4-3 with TRBJ2-5; 14 bases agree with TRBD2. This CDR3 contains 18 residues. Germline CDR1 reads LGHNA; CDR2 reads YSLEER. Trimming removed 4 bases from V and 0 bases from J; junction bases left unmatched: 7. CDR3 amino acids: CASSPGLAGGFYQETQYF. The CDR3 coding sequence is TGCGCCAGCAGCCCAGGACTAGCGGGGGGTTTTTACCAAGAGACCCAGTACTTC.

This clonotype appeared many times. The CDR3 protein is CASSERGGQETQYF. The CDR3 DNA reads as TGTGCCAGCAGTGAAAGGGGTGGCCAGGAGACCCAGTACTTC. This rearrangement joins TRBV7-3 to TRBJ2-5; D possibly corresponds to TRBD1 (5 bases). This CDR3 has 14 amino acids. The germline gives CDR1 SGHTA, CDR2 FQGTGA. V lost 6 bases and J lost 5, with 16 bases in between.

The chain couples TRBV7-9 to TRBJ1-1, with D unresolved. Per the germline V gene, CDR1 is SEHNR and CDR2 is FQNEAQ (reference sequence). The CDR3 extends over 13 amino acids. Trimming removed 2 bases at V and 6 bases at J, with 10 bases between. The CDR3 here is CASSLRREAEAFF. CDR3 nucleotide sequence: TGTGCCAGCAGCTTAAGGAGGGAAGCTGAAGCTTTCTTT.

This clonotype was counted at least ten times. The rearrangement joins TRBV9 to TRBJ2-3; possible D gene TRBD2, 6 bases. The CDR3 contains 18 residues. The V end was cut by 3 bases, the J end by 5 bases, with 25 bases between. Germline V gene lookup returns CDR1 SGDLS and CDR2 YYNGEE. The CDR3 here is CASSGLPGLKMPGDTQYF. DNA of the CDR3: TGTGCCAGCAGCGGCCTCCCTGGACTAAAAATGCCGGGAGATACGCAGTATTTT.

This clonotype has ten or more counts. This sequence joins TRBV12-3 or TRBV12-4 and TRBJ2-1; D assignment may be TRBD1 or TRBD2 (5 bases each). With 4 bases removed from V and 13 bases from J, the gap between germline ends came to 14 bases. The CDR3 consists of 12 residues. CDR3 amino acids: CASSWGSWDQFF. In nucleotides, the CDR3 is TGTGCCAGCAGTTGGGGGTCGTGGGACCAGTTCTTC.

This clonotype is hyperexpanded within its sample. This chain joins TRBV7-8 and TRBJ2-2; D ambiguous. The length of the CDR3 is 14 residues. The V gene lost 5 bases and the J gene lost 0 bases, with 7 bases spanning the gap. Germline lookup yields CDR1 SGHVS and CDR2 FQNEAQ. The CDR3 sequence is CASSAVANTGELFF. The CDR3 nucleotides are TGTGCCAGCAGCGCAGTCGCGAACACCGGGGAGCTGTTTTTT.

This clonotype showed up many times. The chain combines TRBV4-3 with TRBJ2-4; TRBD2 aligns across 10 bases. The V gene end was trimmed by 1 base and the J gene end by 3 bases; junction bases not matched to a gene: 6. Looked up from germline, CDR1 is LGHNA and CDR2 is YSLEER. The CDR3 consists of 17 residues. The CDR3 reads CASSQVGVAGGKNIQYF. In DNA form, the CDR3 reads TGCGCCAGCAGCCAAGTTGGGGTAGCGGGGGGCAAAAACATTCAGTACTTC.

The rearrangement uses TRBV25-1 and TRBJ2-3; D is ambiguous. The CDR3 extends over 10 amino acids. Trimming removed 6 bases from V and 6 bases from J, with 4 bases in between. CDR1 MGHDK and CDR2 SYGVNS come from the germline V gene. CDR3: CASSGDTQYF. CDR3 in DNA: TGTGCCAGCAGCGGGGATACGCAGTATTTT. The complete variable domain, with remaining parts taken from reference TRBV25-1 and TRBJ2-3, reads EADIYQTPRYLVIGTGKKITLECSQTMGHDKMYWYQQDPGMELHLIHYSYGVNSTEKGDLSSESTVSRIRTEHFPLTLESARPSHTSQYLCASSGDTQYFGPGTRLTVL.

The rearrangement links TRBV7-9 to TRBJ1-3; unclear D gene. The CDR3 is 13 residues long. The V end was cut by 5 bases, the J end by 0 bases, with 5 bases between. Germline V lookup: CDR1 SEHNR, CDR2 FQNEAQ (reference sequence). The CDR3 sequence is CASSMGSGNTIYF. The CDR3 DNA is TGTGCCAGCAGCATGGGCTCTGGAAACACCATATATTTT.

This clonotype showed up just a few times. J is TRBJ1-5 and V is TRBV4-1; tentative D call: TRBD1 (5 bases). Germline V gives CDR1 MGHRA, CDR2 YSYEKL. V was cut by 4 bases and J by 4 bases, with 17 bases left in between. This CDR3 is built from 16 residues. The CDR3 here is CASSRATDTRNQPQHF. As DNA, the CDR3 is TGCGCCAGCAGCCGAGCGACAGACACAAGGAATCAGCCCCAGCATTTT.

J is TRBJ1-5 and V is TRBV11-2; 11 nucleotides match TRBD1. CDR3 size: 14 residues. Unmatched junction bases numbered 4, after V lost 5 bases and J lost 7 bases. CDR1 and CDR2 from the germline V gene are SGHAT and FQNNGV. The CDR3 is CASSVGTGGQPQHF. The CDR3 DNA reads TGTGCCAGCAGCGTAGGGACAGGGGGACAGCCCCAGCATTTT. Together with reference TRBV11-2 and TRBJ1-5, the CDR3 gives the full variable domain: EAGVAQSPRYKIIEKRQSVAFWCNPISGHATLYWYQQILGQGPKLLIQFQNNGVVDDSQLPKDRFSAERLKGVDSTLKIQPAKLEDSAVYLCASSVGTGGQPQHFGDGTRLSIL.

This clonotype was detected ten times or more. This rearrangement joins TRBV24-1 to TRBJ1-1, with no clear D. V lost 4 bases and J lost 2, with 7 bases in between. CDR3 length: 13 amino acids. Germline V CDR1 and CDR2: KGHDR, SFDVKD. The CDR3 is CATSDIENTEAFF. The CDR3 DNA sequence: TGTGCCACCAGTGACATCGAAAACACTGAAGCTTTCTTT.

This clonotype was seen repeatedly, ten times or more. V and J are TRBV6-2 or TRBV6-3 and TRBJ1-1; 7 bases agree with TRBD1. V dropped 2 bases and J dropped 1; count of bases not matched to a gene: 16. The CDR3 runs 19 residues. Germline V lookup: CDR1 MNHEY, CDR2 SVGEGT. CDR3 sequence reads: CASSYPLLTGQGWNTEAFF. The CDR3 DNA reads as TGTGCCAGCAGTTACCCCCTCTTGACAGGGCAGGGTTGGAACACTGAAGCTTTCTTT.

This clonotype has only a few counts. The rearrangement uses TRBV7-8 and TRBJ2-4; perhaps TRBD2 as D (5 bases). The CDR3 is made up of 14 amino acids. V was pared by 5 bases and J by 1 base, with 9 bases between. Germline CDR1 SGHVS, CDR2 FQNEAQ. CDR3 DNA: TGTGCCAGCAGCGTCGGGATGGCCAAAAACATTCAGTACTTC. This encodes CASSVGMAKNIQYF.

This clonotype came up many times. J is TRBJ2-5 and V is TRBV6-5; weak D call: TRBD1 (7 bases). V was shortened by 7 bases and J by 1 base, with 16 bases between the two germline ends. The CDR3 is 15 amino acids. Germline V gene sequence: CDR1 MNHEY, CDR2 SVGAGI. DNA of the CDR3: TGTGCCAGCAACGCAGGAGGGGGCCCCCAAGAGACCCAGTACTTC. Protein: CASNAGGGPQETQYF.

This clonotype was recorded many times. The rearrangement links TRBV27 to TRBJ1-5, with D unresolved. The length of the CDR3 is 13 residues. Trimming removed 4 bases at V and 2 bases at J, with 6 bases between. Germline V gene sequence: CDR1 MNHEY, CDR2 SMNVEV (reference sequence). CDR3 DNA: TGTGCCAGCAGTTGGGGAGGCAATCAGCCCCAGCATTTT. Its protein is CASSWGGNQPQHF.

In its sample, this clonotype was seen a few times. This chain joins TRBV6-5 and TRBJ1-3; D is uncertain. This CDR3 has 15 residues. The germline V and J ends were trimmed by 5 bases and 0 bases, with 11 bases remaining between them. CDR1 and CDR2 (germline): MNHEY, SVGAGI. The CDR3 DNA is TGTGCCAGCAGTCTGGTCCAGACCTCTGGAAACACCATATATTTT. It codes for CASSLVQTSGNTIYF.

The chain links TRBV6-2 or TRBV6-3 to TRBJ1-1; TRBD1 matches at 7 bases. This CDR3 contains 13 residues. V shed 6 bases, J shed 7 bases, and the junction held 8 bases outside the gene matches. Per the germline V gene, CDR1 is MNHEY and CDR2 is SVGEGT. CDR3 nucleotide sequence: TGTGCCAGCAGGCCCAGTACAGGGGATGAAGCTTTCTTT. Translation gives CASRPSTGDEAFF.

The chain couples TRBV7-2 to TRBJ2-5, with 8 bases fitting TRBD2. V lost 5 bases and J lost 5; bases outside the gene matches: 10. CDR1 and CDR2 (germline): SGHTA, FQGNSA. The CDR3 covers 15 residues. This CDR3 reads CASSHQRGPTETQYF. DNA of the CDR3: TGTGCCAGCAGCCACCAGCGGGGGCCAACGGAGACCCAGTACTTC.